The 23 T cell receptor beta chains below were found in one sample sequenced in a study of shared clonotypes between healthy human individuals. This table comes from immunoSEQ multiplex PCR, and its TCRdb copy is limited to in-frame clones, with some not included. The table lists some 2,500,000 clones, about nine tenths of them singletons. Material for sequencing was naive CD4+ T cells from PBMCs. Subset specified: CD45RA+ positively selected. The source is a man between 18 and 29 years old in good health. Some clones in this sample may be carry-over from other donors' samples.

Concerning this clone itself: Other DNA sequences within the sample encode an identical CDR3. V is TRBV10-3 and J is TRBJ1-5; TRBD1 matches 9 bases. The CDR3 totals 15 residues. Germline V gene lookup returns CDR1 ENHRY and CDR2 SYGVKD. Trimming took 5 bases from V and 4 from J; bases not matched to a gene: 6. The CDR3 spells CAISPGQGGNQPQHF. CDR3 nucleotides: TGTGCCATCAGTCCGGGACAGGGTGGAAATCAGCCCCAGCATTTT.

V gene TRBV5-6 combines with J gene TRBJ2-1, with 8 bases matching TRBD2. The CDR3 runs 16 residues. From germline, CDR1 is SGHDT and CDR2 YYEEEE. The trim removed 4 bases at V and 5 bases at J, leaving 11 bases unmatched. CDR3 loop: CASSRTGGSHHNEQFF. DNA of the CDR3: TGTGCCAGCAGCCGGACGGGGGGGAGTCACCACAATGAGCAGTTCTTC.

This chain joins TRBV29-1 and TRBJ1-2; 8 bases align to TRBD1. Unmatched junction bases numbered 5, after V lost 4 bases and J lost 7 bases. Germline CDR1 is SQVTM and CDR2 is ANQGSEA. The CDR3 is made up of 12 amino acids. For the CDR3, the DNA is TGCAGCGTTGGGACAGGGAGGATTGGCTACACCTTC. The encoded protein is CSVGTGRIGYTF.

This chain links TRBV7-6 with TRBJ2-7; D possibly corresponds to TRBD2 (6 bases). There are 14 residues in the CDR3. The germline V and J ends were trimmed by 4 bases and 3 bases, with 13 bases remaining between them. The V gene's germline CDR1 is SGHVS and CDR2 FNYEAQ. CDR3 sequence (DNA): TGTGCCAGCAGCTCCGGGACTGGGCTCTACGAGCAGTACTTC. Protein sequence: CASSSGTGLYEQYF. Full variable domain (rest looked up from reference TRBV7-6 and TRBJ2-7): GAGVSQSPRYKVTKRGQDVALRCDPISGHVSLYWYRQALGQGPEFLTYFNYEAQQDKSGLPNDRFSAERPEGSISTLTIQRTEQRDSAMYRCASSSGTGLYEQYFGPGTRLTVT.

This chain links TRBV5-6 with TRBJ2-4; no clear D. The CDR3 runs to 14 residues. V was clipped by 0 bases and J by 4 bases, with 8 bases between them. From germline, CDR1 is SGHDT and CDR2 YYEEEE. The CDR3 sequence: CASSLVWIKNIQYF. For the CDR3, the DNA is TGTGCCAGCAGCTTGGTTTGGATTAAAAACATTCAGTACTTC.

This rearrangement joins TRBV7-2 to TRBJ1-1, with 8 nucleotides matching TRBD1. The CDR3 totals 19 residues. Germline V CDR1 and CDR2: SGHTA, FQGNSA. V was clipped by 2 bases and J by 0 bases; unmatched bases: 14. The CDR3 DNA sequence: TGTGCCAGCAGCTTAATAAGGTGGACAGGGCCTGTGGTGAACACTGAAGCTTTCTTT. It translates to CASSLIRWTGPVVNTEAFF.

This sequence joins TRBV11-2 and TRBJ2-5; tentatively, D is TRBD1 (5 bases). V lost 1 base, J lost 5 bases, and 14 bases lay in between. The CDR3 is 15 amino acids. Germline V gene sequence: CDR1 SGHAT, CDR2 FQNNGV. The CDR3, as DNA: TGTGCCAGCAGCTTAGTCAGACAGACCTGGGAGACCCAGTACTTC. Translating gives CASSLVRQTWETQYF.

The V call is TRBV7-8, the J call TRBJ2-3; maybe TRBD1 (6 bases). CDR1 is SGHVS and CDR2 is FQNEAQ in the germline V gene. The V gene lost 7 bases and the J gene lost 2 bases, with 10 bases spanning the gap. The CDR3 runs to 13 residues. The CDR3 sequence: CASNRDTTDTQYF. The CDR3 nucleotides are TGTGCCAGCAACCGGGACACCACAGATACGCAGTATTTT. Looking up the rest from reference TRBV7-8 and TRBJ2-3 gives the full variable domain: GAGVSQSPRYKVAKRGQDVALRCDPISGHVSLFWYQQALGQGPEFLTYFQNEAQLDKSGLPSDRFFAERPEGSVSTLKIQRTQQEDSAVYLCASNRDTTDTQYFGPGTRLTVL.

CDR3 loop: CATKGRDYSYEQYF. The CDR3 region has the DNA TGTGCCACAAAGGGAAGGGACTACTCCTACGAGCAGTACTTC. V and J are TRBV21-1 and TRBJ2-7; no DNA check was done on the table's D call, TRBD2. TRBV21-1 is a pseudogene. The CDR3 runs 14 residues.

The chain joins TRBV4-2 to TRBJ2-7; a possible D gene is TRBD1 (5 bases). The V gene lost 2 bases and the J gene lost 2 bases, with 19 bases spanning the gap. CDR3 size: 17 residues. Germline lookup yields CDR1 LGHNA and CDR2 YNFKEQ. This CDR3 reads CASSQTTTGANAYEQYF. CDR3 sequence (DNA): TGTGCCAGCAGCCAAACTACAACAGGCGCTAATGCCTACGAGCAGTACTTC.

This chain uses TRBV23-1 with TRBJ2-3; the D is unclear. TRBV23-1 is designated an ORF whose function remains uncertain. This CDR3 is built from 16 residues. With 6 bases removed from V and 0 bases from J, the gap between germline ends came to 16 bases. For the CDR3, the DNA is TGCGCCAGCAGCCCCCGAGAGGATCCTAGCACAGATACGCAGTATTTT. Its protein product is CASSPREDPSTDTQYF.

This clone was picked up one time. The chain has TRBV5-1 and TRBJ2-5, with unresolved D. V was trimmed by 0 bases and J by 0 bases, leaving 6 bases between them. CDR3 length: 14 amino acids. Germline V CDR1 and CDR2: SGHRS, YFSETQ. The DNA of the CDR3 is TGCGCCAGCAGCTTGGATACGGACCAAGAGACCCAGTACTTC. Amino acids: CASSLDTDQETQYF.

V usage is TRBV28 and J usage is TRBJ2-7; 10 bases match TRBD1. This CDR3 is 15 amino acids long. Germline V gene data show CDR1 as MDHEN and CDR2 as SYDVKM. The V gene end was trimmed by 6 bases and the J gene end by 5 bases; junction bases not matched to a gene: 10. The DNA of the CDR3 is TGTGCCAGCAGCCGACCCGGGACAGGGGCCAACGAGCAGTACTTC. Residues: CASSRPGTGANEQYF.

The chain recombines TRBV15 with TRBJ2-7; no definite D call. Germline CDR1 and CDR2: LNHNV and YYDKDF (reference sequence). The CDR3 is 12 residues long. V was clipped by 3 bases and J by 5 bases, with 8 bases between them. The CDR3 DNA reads TGTGCCACCAGCAGGACGGCTGACGAGCAGTACTTC. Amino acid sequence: CATSRTADEQYF.

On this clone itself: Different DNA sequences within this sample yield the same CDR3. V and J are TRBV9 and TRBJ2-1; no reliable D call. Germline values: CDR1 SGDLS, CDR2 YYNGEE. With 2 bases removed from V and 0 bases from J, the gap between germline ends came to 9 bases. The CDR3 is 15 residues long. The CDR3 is CASSVGESSYNEQFF. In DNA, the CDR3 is TGTGCCAGCAGCGTCGGCGAGAGCTCCTACAATGAGCAGTTCTTC.

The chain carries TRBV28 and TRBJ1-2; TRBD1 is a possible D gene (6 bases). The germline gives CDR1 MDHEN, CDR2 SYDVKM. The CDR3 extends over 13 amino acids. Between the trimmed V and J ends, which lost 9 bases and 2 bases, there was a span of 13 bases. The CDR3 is CASTQGGNYGYTF. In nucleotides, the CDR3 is TGTGCCAGTACACAGGGCGGGAACTATGGCTACACCTTC.

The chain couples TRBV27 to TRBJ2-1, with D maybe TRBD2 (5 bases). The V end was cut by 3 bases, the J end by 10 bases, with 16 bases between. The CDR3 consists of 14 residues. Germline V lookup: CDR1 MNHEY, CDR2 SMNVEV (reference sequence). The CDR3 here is CASSFSTGGWEQFF. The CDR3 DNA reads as TGTGCCAGCAGTTTTTCCACCGGAGGCTGGGAGCAGTTCTTC.

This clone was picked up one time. DNA for the CDR3: TGTGCCAGCAGCGTAGATCGGGGCGCAGGCACCATATATTTT. Protein product: CASSVDRGAGTIYF. This chain connects TRBV9 to TRBJ1-3; D might be TRBD1 (5 bases). This CDR3 comprises 14 residues. V was clipped by 0 bases and J by 9 bases, with 13 bases between them. Germline CDR1 and CDR2: SGDLS and YYNGEE.

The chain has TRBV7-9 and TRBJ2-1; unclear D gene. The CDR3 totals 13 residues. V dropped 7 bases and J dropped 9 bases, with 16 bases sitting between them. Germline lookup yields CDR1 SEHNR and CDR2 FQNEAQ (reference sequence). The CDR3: CASTNYPLIEQFF. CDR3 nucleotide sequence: TGTGCCAGCACCAACTACCCTCTCATTGAGCAGTTCTTC.

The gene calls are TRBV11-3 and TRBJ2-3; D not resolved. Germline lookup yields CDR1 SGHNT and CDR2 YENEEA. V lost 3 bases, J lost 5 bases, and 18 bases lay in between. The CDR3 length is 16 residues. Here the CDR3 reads CASSLGYAETQDTQYF. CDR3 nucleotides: TGTGCCAGCAGCTTGGGATATGCAGAGACCCAAGATACGCAGTATTTT.

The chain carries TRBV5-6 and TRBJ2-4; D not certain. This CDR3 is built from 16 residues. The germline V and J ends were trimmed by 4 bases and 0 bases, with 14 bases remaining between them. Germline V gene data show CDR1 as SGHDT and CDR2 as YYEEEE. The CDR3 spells CASSLGRSGAKNIQYF. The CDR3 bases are TGTGCCAGCAGCCTTGGGCGATCGGGAGCCAAAAACATTCAGTACTTC.

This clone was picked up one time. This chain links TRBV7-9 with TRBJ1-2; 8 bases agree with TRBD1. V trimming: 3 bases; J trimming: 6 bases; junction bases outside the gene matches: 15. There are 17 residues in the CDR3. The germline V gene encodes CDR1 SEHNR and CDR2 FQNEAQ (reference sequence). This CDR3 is CASSFRQGQGAFDGYTF. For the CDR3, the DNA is TGTGCCAGCAGCTTCAGGCAGGGTCAGGGGGCATTCGATGGCTACACCTTC.

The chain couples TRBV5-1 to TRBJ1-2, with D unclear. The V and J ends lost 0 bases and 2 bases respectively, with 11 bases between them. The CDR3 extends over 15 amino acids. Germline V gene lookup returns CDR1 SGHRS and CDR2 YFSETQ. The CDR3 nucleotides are TGCGCCAGCAGCTTGGGGGTCACCTTAAACTATGGCTACACCTTC. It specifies CASSLGVTLNYGYTF.